This TCR beta chain was found in a study of blood T cell repertoires in COVID-19. Whole-study context: Samples taken during acute and convalescent COVID-19 were collected in the United States, Italy and Spain. PBMCs, B-cell-depleted T cells, or T cells were the source of the cDNA or gDNA that made up the material.

A Seattle source enrolled patients during active infection and followed them longitudinally. Germline trimming cut 5 bases from V and 3 bases from J; bases unmatched to any gene: 9. The CDR3 totals 15 residues. The germline gives CDR1 SGHTA, CDR2 FQGNSA. Profiled with immunoSEQ multiplex PCR; TCRdb holds only in-frame clones, not every one. The sample records over 200,000 clones, 75% to 90% being singletons. The chain recombines TRBV7-2 with TRBJ1-2; 7 nucleotides align to TRBD1. The sequencing sample was made of peripheral blood. This receptor was taken from a man younger than 45 with COVID-19, enrolled during active disease. The CDR3 region is CASSPRTGVHYGYTF. The CDR3 nucleotides are TGTGCCAGCAGCCCTCGGACAGGAGTTCACTATGGCTACACCTTC.